The 23 T cell receptor beta chains presented below share a single source sample, sequenced in a study of long-term antiretroviral therapy in people with HIV. Run at survey level, the immunoSEQ assay was version v3.0. This table comes from immunoSEQ multiplex PCR, and its TCRdb copy is limited to in-frame clones, with some not included. Of roughly 10,000 clones listed, 70% to 80% were seen once; the top ten hold about 14%. The source was unsorted PBMCs, collected 0.4 years before starting antiretroviral therapy. All receptors derive from a man aged 30-40 years with HIV.

The chain carries TRBV14 and TRBJ2-5; no firm D call. This CDR3 comprises 16 residues. CDR1 is SGHDN and CDR2 is FVKESK in the germline V gene. V was trimmed by 0 bases and J by 1 base, leaving 12 bases between them. CDR3 bases: TGTGCCAGCAGCCAAGAACGAGTCTACTCCCAAGAGACCCAGTACTTC. Amino acids: CASSQERVYSQETQYF.

This clone was detected only a few times. The chain uses TRBV6-1 and TRBJ2-7; weak D call: TRBD1 (7 bases). CDR3 length: 17 residues. Germline V gene sequence: CDR1 MNHNS, CDR2 SASEGT. V was clipped by 0 bases and J by 3 bases, with 18 bases between them. CDR3 nucleotide sequence: TGTGCCAGCAGTGAAGCTGGAGGGGGCGGGTATTTCTACGAGCAGTACTTC. Amino acids: CASSEAGGGGYFYEQYF.

The chain combines TRBV27 with TRBJ2-7, with 8 bases that match TRBD2. Germline CDR1 and CDR2: MNHEY and SMNVEV (reference sequence). The CDR3 is 16 amino acids. J gave up 2 bases and V 5 bases, and 11 bases lay outside the gene matches. The CDR3 loop reads CASSPSDVRGAYEQYF. In nucleotides, the CDR3 is TGTGCCAGCAGTCCCTCGGATGTGCGGGGGGCCTACGAGCAGTACTTC.

The CDR3 nucleotides read TGTGCCAGCAGCCCCGTGCCAGGGGGCGCGGGGAATGAAAAACTGTTTTTT. Its translation is CASSPVPGGAGNEKLFF. The chain has TRBV9 and TRBJ1-4, with 8 positions matching TRBD1. Germline lookup yields CDR1 SGDLS and CDR2 YYNGEE. The CDR3 covers 17 residues. J gave up 5 bases and V 4 bases, and 13 bases lay outside the gene matches.

The chain recombines TRBV5-1 with TRBJ2-7; 9 bases are a match to TRBD1. Germline values: CDR1 SGHRS, CDR2 YFSETQ. The CDR3 extends over 15 amino acids. Trimming took 0 bases from V and 5 from J; bases not matched to a gene: 6. This CDR3 is CASSLGQGDRNEQYF. For the CDR3, the DNA is TGCGCCAGCAGCTTGGGACAGGGGGACCGGAACGAGCAGTACTTC.

This clone was observed a single time. The J gene is TRBJ2-3, the V gene TRBV15; D gene ambiguous. V dropped 2 bases and J dropped 6 bases, with 12 bases sitting between them. The CDR3 sequence is 14 residues long. The germline V gene encodes CDR1 LNHNV and CDR2 YYDKDF (reference sequence). The DNA of the CDR3 is TGTGCCACCAGCAGATCCACGGGTTTGGATACGCAGTATTTT. Translating it yields CATSRSTGLDTQYF.

This sequence joins TRBV21-1 and TRBJ2-3; the listed D gene, TRBD2, was not tested against the DNA. TRBV21-1 is a pseudogene locus. The CDR3 extends over 14 amino acids. The CDR3 reads CASSKAGGPDTQYF. The CDR3 DNA sequence: TGTGCCAGCAGCAAAGCGGGGGGGCCAGATACGCAGTATTTT.

This chain links TRBV9 with TRBJ2-3; 7 positions match TRBD2. The J segment lost 10 bases and the V segment lost 0 bases, leaving 20 bases of the junction unmatched. CDR1 and CDR2 from the germline V gene are SGDLS and YYNGEE. This CDR3 has 18 residues. The CDR3, as DNA: TGTGCCAGCAGCGTAGATCCAGCGGGACGCTCTCGTATCCGAGCGCAGTATTTT. This encodes CASSVDPAGRSRIRAQYF. Variable domain in full (rest from reference TRBV9 and TRBJ2-3): DSGVTQTPKHLITATGQRVTLRCSPRSGDLSVYWYQQSLDQGLQFLIQYYNGEERAKGNILERFSAQQFPDLHSELNLSSLELGDSALYFCASSVDPAGRSRIRAQYFGPGTRLTVL.

The V call is TRBV7-9, the J call TRBJ2-3, with 8 positions matching TRBD1. V shed 1 base and J 4 bases; nucleotides not matched to a gene: 1. Germline V gene lookup returns CDR1 SEHNR and CDR2 FQNEAQ (reference sequence). The CDR3 covers 14 residues. Written as DNA, the CDR3 is TGTGCCAGCAGCTTAGGACAGGGGTCAGATACGCAGTATTTT. Translating gives CASSLGQGSDTQYF.

This clone was counted between two and nine times. This chain uses TRBV4-1 with TRBJ2-7; TRBD1 matches at 8 bases. Germline V gene lookup returns CDR1 MGHRA and CDR2 YSYEKL. The CDR3 runs 15 residues. With 0 bases clipped from V and 3 bases from J, the junction kept 4 bases outside the gene matches. This CDR3 is CASSQETGTGYEQYF. CDR3 coding DNA: TGCGCCAGCAGCCAAGAGACAGGGACAGGCTACGAGCAGTACTTC.

This clone has just a few counts. CDR3 in amino acids: CASSYPGSNSPLHF. DNA for the CDR3: TGTGCCAGCAGTTACCCCGGGAGTAATTCACCCCTCCACTTT. The V gene is TRBV6-6, the J gene TRBJ1-6; D is ambiguous. This CDR3 has 14 amino acids. Germline lookup yields CDR1 MNHNY and CDR2 SVGAGI (reference sequence). V was trimmed by 2 bases and J by 6 bases, leaving 8 bases between them.

This chain joins TRBV15 and TRBJ1-2, with D possibly matching TRBD1 (5 bases). The CDR3 has 15 residues. Germline lookup yields CDR1 LNHNV and CDR2 YYDKDF (reference sequence). V was pared by 5 bases and J by 0 bases, with 13 bases between. CDR3 bases: TGTGCCACCAGCGGCTACGACAGTTCTAACTATGGCTACACCTTC. Its translation is CATSGYDSSNYGYTF.

The table lists this clone with a few counts. V is TRBV9 and J is TRBJ2-7, with D unresolved. CDR1 and CDR2 from the germline V gene are SGDLS and YYNGEE. The CDR3 has 13 residues. V lost 0 bases and J lost 4, with 8 bases in between. This CDR3 reads CASSVDFGYEQYF. The DNA of the CDR3 is TGTGCCAGCAGCGTAGACTTTGGATACGAGCAGTACTTC.

The chain joins TRBV19 to TRBJ2-7; no definite D call. Deletions cut 5 bases from V and 5 bases from J, with 13 bases between. CDR3 length: 13 amino acids. Germline V gene sequence: CDR1 LNHDA, CDR2 SQIVND (reference sequence). The CDR3 here is CASSEVWGNEQYF. CDR3 nucleotides: TGTGCCAGTAGTGAAGTATGGGGAAACGAGCAGTACTTC.

The chain combines TRBV28 with TRBJ2-7; D might be TRBD1 or TRBD2, each matching 5 bases. From germline, CDR1 is MDHEN and CDR2 SYDVKM. V was cut by 2 bases and J by 5 bases, with 19 bases left in between. CDR3 length: 16 amino acids. CDR3 loop: CASSLVMAGRVHEQYF. The CDR3 region has the DNA TGTGCCAGCAGTTTAGTGATGGCGGGCAGGGTTCACGAGCAGTACTTC.

The rearrangement uses TRBV28 and TRBJ1-2, with 7 bases identical to TRBD1. The germline V gene has CDR1 MDHEN and CDR2 SYDVKM. The CDR3 has 11 residues. J gave up 9 bases and V 3 bases, and 1 base lay outside the gene matches. CDR3 nucleotide sequence: TGTGCCAGCAGTTTGACAGGGAGCTACACCTTC. The encoded protein is CASSLTGSYTF.

The chain is built from TRBV7-9 and TRBJ1-1, with a possible D match to TRBD1 (5 bases). The CDR3 is 15 amino acids. Trimming cost V 3 bases and J 7 bases, with 18 bases left between them. The germline V gene encodes CDR1 SEHNR and CDR2 FQNEAQ (reference sequence). The chain's CDR3 is CASSFGRGSGIEAFF. The CDR3 DNA follows: TGTGCCAGCAGCTTCGGCCGGGGCTCAGGGATTGAAGCTTTCTTT. The full variable domain, completed using reference TRBV7-9 and TRBJ1-1, is DTGVSQNPRHKITKRGQNVTFRCDPISEHNRLYWYRQTLGQGPEFLTYFQNEAQLEKSRLLSDRFSAERPKGSFSTLEIQRTEQGDSAMYLCASSFGRGSGIEAFFGQGTRLTVV.

The rearrangement joins TRBV28 to TRBJ2-7; 11 bases are shared with TRBD1. The trim removed 11 bases at V and 2 bases at J, leaving 5 bases unmatched. The CDR3 has 13 residues. CDR1 MDHEN and CDR2 SYDVKM come from the germline V gene. This chain's CDR3 is CAVPGQGAYEQYF. CDR3 coding DNA: TGTGCCGTCCCGGGACAGGGGGCCTACGAGCAGTACTTC.

This rearrangement joins TRBV30 to TRBJ1-1; 9 bases fit TRBD1. Trimming at V came to 0 bases and at J to 5 bases, leaving 4 bases not matched to a gene. The CDR3 spans 14 residues. From germline, CDR1 is GTSNPN and CDR2 SVGIG (reference sequence). CDR3 loop: CAWSVGTGWTEAFF. The CDR3 DNA is TGTGCCTGGAGTGTAGGGACAGGGTGGACTGAAGCTTTCTTT.

This clone is termed medium-sized. The chain joins TRBV10-3 to TRBJ2-6; maybe TRBD2 (7 bases). The CDR3 covers 14 residues. Trimming took 10 bases from V and 2 from J, leaving 12 bases between them. The germline CDR1 and CDR2 sequences are ENHRY and SYGVKD. The CDR3 nucleotides are TGTGCCAGTTGGGGGGGCGCTGGGGCCAACGTCCTGACTTTC. It yields the protein CASWGGAGANVLTF.

The chain joins TRBV5-1 to TRBJ2-5, with a possible D match to TRBD1 (6 bases). Germline loops: CDR1 SGHRS, CDR2 YFSETQ. This CDR3 has 14 residues. V lost 2 bases and J 2 bases, leaving 10 bases between the germline ends. CDR3 residues: CASSLRQAQETQYF. As DNA, the CDR3 is TGCGCCAGCAGCTTACGACAGGCGCAAGAGACCCAGTACTTC.

This clone was picked up a small number of times. The chain uses TRBV9 and TRBJ2-1; maybe TRBD1 (6 bases). CDR3 size: 15 residues. From germline, CDR1 is SGDLS and CDR2 YYNGEE. Trimming took off 4 bases at V and 4 bases at J, with 15 bases between the two ends. CDR3 protein: CASSMDSSPYNEQFF. CDR3 DNA sequence: TGTGCCAGCAGCATGGACAGTTCCCCTTACAATGAGCAGTTCTTC.

The chain recombines TRBV7-6 with TRBJ1-1; D is uncertain. Germline CDR1 reads SGHVS; CDR2 reads FNYEAQ. This CDR3 has 17 residues. V was trimmed by 1 base and J by 0 bases, leaving 15 bases between them. CDR3 residues: CASSLGGRVTMNTEAFF. CDR3 bases: TGTGCCAGCAGCTTAGGCGGGCGGGTAACAATGAACACTGAAGCTTTCTTT.